These 20 T cell receptor beta chains share one sample of origin, sequenced in a study of vaccination and CD4 T cells after COVID-19. The treatment denotes: approximately 11-day PBMC culture with coronavirus spike peptide pools or control peptides (ViraFEST assay). These TCRs are of unknown antigen specificity. The Oncomine TCR Beta short-read assay was applied to DNA of cultured CD4+ T cells. TCRdb independently ran MiXCR on the PCR reads; one entry per CDR3 protein. The sample lists about 3,300 distinct CDR3 sequences; about 70% were seen once. Sequenced sample: CD4+ T cells from blood, cultured in vitro. The receptor source for this set is a human donor who had recovered from COVID-19.

CDR3 nucleotide sequence: TGCAGTGCCGCAGATAGGAGGGGAGGAGACTATGGCTACACCTTC. Protein sequence: CSAADRRGGDYGYTF. V gene TRBV20-1 combines with J gene TRBJ1-2; D is possibly TRBD1 (5 bases). V was trimmed by 6 bases and J by 3 bases, leaving 20 bases between them. CDR1 and CDR2 from the germline V gene are DFQATT and SNEGSKA (reference sequence). The CDR3 has 15 residues.

By sample fraction, this clonotype is medium-sized (0.01 to 0.1%). J is TRBJ1-1 and V is TRBV12-3 or TRBV12-4; TRBD1 might be the D (6 bases). Trimming stripped 5 bases from V and 3 bases from J, with 7 bases between. This CDR3 spans 12 amino acids. The CDR3 protein is CASSDRYTEAFF. The DNA for the CDR3 is TGTGCCAGCAGTGACAGGTACACTGAAGCTTTCTTT.

This clonotype was seen a few times. This rearrangement joins TRBV4-2 to TRBJ2-3; TRBD2 matches 10 bases. J was trimmed by 2 bases and V by 1 base; bases with no gene match: 9. The CDR3 has 18 residues. Germline lookup yields CDR1 LGHNA and CDR2 YNFKEQ. CDR3 region: CASSQAMSGGALTDTQYF. In DNA form, the CDR3 reads TGTGCCAGCAGCCAAGCGATGAGCGGGGGGGCCCTCACAGATACGCAGTATTTT.

This sequence joins TRBV7-2 and TRBJ1-5; no definite D call. The CDR3 contains 13 residues. V dropped 4 bases and J dropped 8 bases, with 12 bases sitting between them. Germline V gene lookup returns CDR1 SGHTA and CDR2 FQGNSA. The CDR3, as DNA: TGTGCCAGCAGCTATGTACTTGGGAAGCCCCAGCATTTT. Translated, it gives CASSYVLGKPQHF.

This clonotype was counted between two and nine times. J is TRBJ1-5 and V is TRBV7-2; D is undetermined. Between the trimmed V and J ends, which lost 4 bases and 3 bases, there was a span of 4 bases. Germline V lookup: CDR1 SGHTA, CDR2 FQGNSA. The CDR3 is 12 amino acids. CDR3 sequence (DNA): TGTGCCAGCAGCTCTTACAATCAGCCCCAGCATTTT. This translates into CASSSYNQPQHF.

The genes are TRBV12-3 or TRBV12-4 and TRBJ1-3, with D maybe TRBD1 (6 bases). The CDR3 extends over 14 amino acids. Trimming cost V 5 bases and J 4 bases, with 12 bases left between them. For the CDR3, the DNA is TGTGCCAGCAGTGTACAGGGTGGGGGAAACACCATATATTTT. This codes for CASSVQGGGNTIYF.

Only a few counts were recorded for this clonotype. V gene TRBV7-2 combines with J gene TRBJ2-3, with D uncertain. V was pared by 4 bases and J by 3 bases, with 14 bases between. The CDR3 loop spans 15 amino acids. Germline V gene data show CDR1 as SGHTA and CDR2 as FQGNSA. The CDR3 sequence: CASSSGRAETDTQYF. CDR3 coding DNA: TGTGCCAGCAGCTCAGGCCGGGCAGAAACAGATACGCAGTATTTT.

The chain couples TRBV7-3 to TRBJ2-2, with 14 bases identical to TRBD2. V lost 0 bases to trimming and J lost 0 bases; unmatched junction nucleotides: 6. CDR3 size: 20 residues. Looked up from germline, CDR1 is SGHTA and CDR2 is FQGTGA. The CDR3 spells CASSLTKGTSGGPNTGELFF. The CDR3 coding sequence is TGTGCCAGCAGCTTAACTAAAGGGACTAGCGGGGGACCGAACACCGGGGAGCTGTTTTTT.

About this clonotype itself: A junction end diverges from the germline sequence, so it may reflect a read error. This chain joins TRBV24-1 and TRBJ2-1; 9 nucleotides match TRBD2. This CDR3 spans 16 amino acids. Germline V gene lookup returns CDR1 KGHDR and CDR2 SFDVKD. This CDR3 reads CATSDPGTSSHNEQFF. In DNA form, the CDR3 reads TGTGCCACCAGTGATCCCGGGACTAGCTCCCACAATGAGCAGTTCTTC.

The CDR3 reads CAWSVRAGGLNGYTF. The CDR3 DNA reads TGTGCCTGGAGTGTACGGGCAGGGGGCTTGAATGGCTACACCTTC. This rearrangement joins TRBV30 to TRBJ1-2, with 8 bases fitting TRBD1. Trimming cost V 0 bases and J 6 bases; bases outside gene matches: 9. Germline loops: CDR1 GTSNPN, CDR2 SVGIG (reference sequence). The CDR3 totals 15 residues.

The sample holds a few counts of this clonotype. The chain combines TRBV10-3 with TRBJ2-7; TRBD1 aligns across 7 bases. This CDR3 has 14 residues. The germline V gene has CDR1 ENHRY and CDR2 SYGVKD. The V gene end was trimmed by 1 base and the J gene end by 2 bases; junction bases not matched to a gene: 2. The CDR3 is CAISEWGQTYEQYF. Here the CDR3 DNA reads TGTGCCATCAGTGAGTGGGGACAGACCTACGAGCAGTACTTC.

This clonotype has just one count. The gene calls are TRBV12-3 or TRBV12-4 and TRBJ1-6; D unresolved. Trimming took 1 base from V and 15 from J, leaving 7 bases between them. This CDR3 spans 11 amino acids. The CDR3 DNA sequence: TGTGCCAGCAGTTTAGGGGTGGTCCTCCACTTT. Encoded protein: CASSLGVVLHF.

V gene TRBV12-3 or TRBV12-4 combines with J gene TRBJ1-4, with 7 positions matching TRBD1. The V and J ends lost 4 bases and 13 bases, in that order; junction bases with no gene match: 12. This CDR3 has 14 residues. CDR3 DNA sequence: TGTGCCAGCAGTTCCTCGGGACAGCTCTCGCGACTGTTTTTT. Residues: CASSSSGQLSRLFF.

This clonotype was recorded once. The chain combines TRBV6-5 with TRBJ1-2, with D perhaps TRBD1 (5 bases). The germline V gene encodes CDR1 MNHEY and CDR2 SVGAGI. This CDR3 is built from 15 residues. The V gene lost 0 bases and the J gene lost 3 bases, with 11 bases spanning the gap. The CDR3 region is CASSYSLRADYGYTF. The CDR3 coding sequence is TGTGCCAGCAGTTACTCACTCAGGGCGGACTATGGCTACACCTTC.

The genes are TRBV7-2 and TRBJ1-6, with D perhaps matching TRBD1 (6 bases). The CDR3 is 13 amino acids. Germline loops: CDR1 SGHTA, CDR2 FQGNSA. Trimming removed 3 bases at V and 10 bases at J, with 10 bases between. The CDR3 DNA reads as TGTGCCAGCAGCTTCCACAGGGACTCACCCCTCCACTTT. This codes for CASSFHRDSPLHF. Combining the CDR3 with reference TRBV7-2 and TRBJ1-6 gives the whole variable domain GAGVSQSPSNKVTEKGKDVELRCDPISGHTALYWYRQSLGQGLEFLIYFQGNSAPDKSGLPSDRFSAERTGGSVSTLTIQRTQQEDSAVYLCASSFHRDSPLHFGNGTRLTVT.

The chain combines TRBV30 with TRBJ1-1, with D possibly TRBD1 on 5 matching bases. The CDR3 contains 14 residues. Looked up from germline, CDR1 is GTSNPN and CDR2 is SVGIG (reference sequence). Trimming removed 3 bases at V and 0 bases at J, with 11 bases between. The CDR3 here is CAWRQGSMNTEAFF. The CDR3 nucleotides are TGTGCCTGGAGGCAGGGAAGCATGAACACTGAAGCTTTCTTT. The complete variable domain, with remaining parts taken from reference TRBV30 and TRBJ1-1, reads SQTIHQWPATLVQPVGSPLSLECTVEGTSNPNLYWYRQAAGRGLQLLFYSVGIGQISSEVPQNLSASRPQDRQFILSSKKLLLSDSGFYLCAWRQGSMNTEAFFGQGTRLTVV.

The V call is TRBV30, the J call TRBJ1-5, with D perhaps TRBD1 (5 bases). Germline-derived CDR1 and CDR2 are GTSNPN and SVGIG (reference sequence). This CDR3 spans 13 amino acids. The V end was cut by 2 bases, the J end by 7 bases, with 12 bases between. CDR3 in amino acids: CAWSRQQDQPQHF. The CDR3 DNA reads as TGTGCCTGGAGTCGACAGCAGGACCAGCCCCAGCATTTT. Using reference TRBV30 and TRBJ1-5 for the parts outside the CDR3, the full variable domain is SQTIHQWPATLVQPVGSPLSLECTVEGTSNPNLYWYRQAAGRGLQLLFYSVGIGQISSEVPQNLSASRPQDRQFILSSKKLLLSDSGFYLCAWSRQQDQPQHFGDGTRLSIL.

In this sample, this clonotype turned up once. This chain links TRBV7-6 with TRBJ2-7; D could derive from TRBD1 or TRBD2 (5 bases each). The CDR3 covers 13 residues. In germline, CDR1 is SGHVS, CDR2 FNYEAQ. V was trimmed by 1 base and J by 9 bases, leaving 13 bases between them. The DNA for the CDR3 is TGTGCCAGCAGCTTAGGTAGTGGGGGAAGGCAGTACTTC. As protein: CASSLGSGGRQYF.

This clonotype was seen more than once but under ten times. V is TRBV7-2 and J is TRBJ1-4; D is uncertain. Trimming removed 1 base at V and 0 bases at J, with 3 bases between. Germline CDR1 and CDR2: SGHTA and FQGNSA. The CDR3 covers 14 residues. CDR3 loop: CASSLGPTNEKLFF. Here the CDR3 DNA reads TGTGCCAGCAGCTTAGGTCCAACTAATGAAAAACTGTTTTTT.

The rearrangement joins TRBV6-1 to TRBJ1-1, with D perhaps TRBD1 (5 bases). The germline V gene encodes CDR1 MNHNS and CDR2 SASEGT. V lost 10 bases and J lost 4, with 16 bases in between. The CDR3 is made up of 13 amino acids. The CDR3 DNA is TGTGCCATCACGGAAGGGAGGGGCACTGAAGCTTTCTTT. Translating gives CAITEGRGTEAFF.